This T cell receptor (beta chain) was observed in a study of CD8+ T cells in alopecia areata. Study at large: Twice daily, treated patients received 5 to 10 mg of oral tofacitinib. General study points: Greater clonality was observed in lesional scalp samples, especially alopecia totalis/universalis, versus normal scalp. When scalp samples are sequenced, resident alphabeta T cells of normal skin are also captured. Researchers reported that TCR sharing among patients proved less clear than in mice, possibly HLA-linked.

It was cDNA, reverse transcribed from extracted RNA, that served as the sequencing template. The table came from immunoSEQ multiplex PCR; TCRdb's copy has only in-frame clones and leaves some out. This sample carries more than 200,000 clones, under 80% of them seen once, and the ten largest clones take around 1.2%. The CDR3 totals 13 residues. Germline loops: CDR1 LNHDA, CDR2 SQIVND (reference sequence). V shed 4 bases and J 10 bases; nucleotides not matched to a gene: 5. Comments on this clone: Its antigen is still unknown.

This chain links TRBV19 with TRBJ2-1; 9 bases match TRBD1. The source is a human donor with alopecia areata. The input for sequencing was CD4+ T cells sorted from blood, taken at week 0. CDR3 nucleotide sequence: TGTGCCAGTAGTAACGGACAGGGGTGGGAGCAGTTCTTC. As protein: CASSNGQGWEQFF.